Below, one T cell receptor beta chain is given with its context. This clonotype was counted many times. Its antigen is still unknown. Base qualities are not at hand, and no much larger clone is one base apart. This specimen comes from a study of T cells in Graves' hyperthyroidism and ophthalmopathy (dated 2019 in TCRdb). Regarding the study in general: A discovery cohort of about a hundred patients, 43 with Graves' ophthalmopathy and about 58 with stable Graves' hyperthyroidism, was used to find distinguishing TCR V-J signatures. Whether ophthalmopathy could be predicted prospectively was tested in an independent validation cohort made up of roughly 19 hyperthyroidism patients plus 17 patients who later progressed to ophthalmopathy. For training and testing, the 100 or so patients in the discovery cohort were randomly divided in a 7:3 ratio. In addition, the study compared T-cell repertoires in thyroid tissue and in blood from roughly six Graves' hyperthyroidism patients. After blood sampling, hyperthyroidism patients were treated with methimazole at a starting dose of 30 mg daily, and ophthalmopathy patients were treated with high-dose intravenous methylprednisolone. The paper describes TCR Vbeta CDR3 sequencing of more than 120 peripheral blood samples, made up of 40 to 45 ophthalmopathy patients, around 78 hyperthyroidism patients and 17 progressor patients.

Stable Graves' hyperthyroidism was defined as no progression to ophthalmopathy during 18 months of follow-up. Hyperthyroidism patients were aged 18 to 65 years and newly diagnosed, with disease duration of less than 2 months. Any patient with an uncontrolled infection, another autoimmune disease, pregnancy or lactation was excluded. Diagnoses were established on the basis of clinical symptoms, serum thyroxine and TRAb, thyroid ultrasound, and orbital computed tomography. Total RNA was extracted using Trizol reagent, and RNA quality was assessed on an Agilent 2100 Bioanalyzer. TCR beta CDR3 regions were amplified from RNA transcripts. The first round of RT-PCR for the TCR CDR3 was performed with the HTBI primer set and the Qiagen OneStep RT-PCR kit. Libraries were constructed in a second round of multiplex PCR, after which size selection and purification were performed. Sequencing of the libraries was done on an Illumina HiSeq2000 using paired-end 100 bp reads. Per the original workflow: SOAPnuke was used to process the raw data, throwing out any read that contained adapters or uncalled bases, had a mean Phred below 15, or lacked an exact constant-primer or identifier match. High-quality paired reads were merged with COPE v1.2.5, and unique nucleotide sequences were defined as clonotypes. MiTCR v1.1 was used to align clonotypes to the IMGT TRBV, TRBD and TRBJ reference segments. Only V-J combinations with frequency above 0.0001, covering 99.2% of repertoires, were analysed. The TCS score was defined as the ratio of F50 (clonal expansion) to E x V (chaos), calculated using BLOSUM62-based TCRdist between CDR3 peptides within each V-J. Welch's t-statistics and random forest reduced around 550 V-J features to roughly 13, which were used in a naive Bayes classifier (R e1071). Thyroid-blood repertoire similarity was quantified with the Morisita-Horn index. Using fastp at Q25 and MiXCR, TCRdb reprocessed the public reads and kept productive beta chains. CDR3 protein sequences are deduplicated, and each keeps its most common genes and DNA. V and J calls and clone size were set by TCRdb, not the authors. This sample lists approximately 98,000 distinct CDR3 sequences; 40% were detected once. Roughly 10% of the sample goes to the ten largest clones.

The study at large found these results: In validation, the model predicted progression to ophthalmopathy with 55% to 71% sensitivity and 72% to 85% specificity, a median of approximately 6.5 months before onset. Most expanded thyroid clonotypes (frequency above 0.001) were also detected in blood, suggesting blood repertoires may reflect thyroid immune responses. In cross-validation, a model built on a 13 V-J signature told ophthalmopathy apart from stable hyperthyroidism with approximately 91% sensitivity and about 81% specificity, and in testing the same model reached 80%/75%. Sample size was not statistically predetermined, and blinding of investigators to group allocation was not performed.

The germline V gene (reference sequence) supplies CDR1 GTSNPN and CDR2 SVGIG. The V and J ends are trimmed by 1 base and 8 bases, leaving 3 bases between them. Inclusive of the bounding cysteine and phenylalanine, the CDR3 is 11 residues long. Only the CDR3 DNA is retained, 33 bases long and in frame from the first base. The V gene is TRBV30 and the J gene is TRBJ1-6; the D gene cannot be resolved reliably. Sequencing used peripheral blood or thyroid tissue (not recorded which). This TCR was sampled from a woman younger than 45 with Graves' hyperthyroidism. CDR3 reads: CAWSEDSPLHF. Here is the DNA: TGTGCCTGGAGTGAAGATTCACCCCTCCACTTT.